This T cell receptor (beta chain) stems from a study of blood T cell repertoires in COVID-19 (dated by TCRdb to 2020 to 2022). Describing the broader study: Samples from collaborators originated in the United States, Italy and Spain and spanned both the acute and convalescent phases of COVID-19. The material from the prospective study consisted of cDNA or gDNA derived from T cells, B-cell-depleted T cells, or PBMCs. Sample metadata almost always included a de-identified subject ID, COVID-19 status, age in years and sex. Subjects who had been exposed to COVID-19, were actively infected with it, or had recovered from it provided the deeply sampled blood TCRbeta repertoires that made up the dataset. Where available, HLA class I and class II types were obtained from metadata supplied by the sample provider rather than from assay-based typing. Samples were obtained from the ongoing ImmuneRACE study (first 160 participants) and from 950 to 1,500 subjects provided by 6 global collaborators. The repertoires were made available in a free public database intended to serve as a resource for research on the immune response to SARS-CoV-2. General study outcomes and caveats: Clinical and demographic metadata were provided uncurated, with the amount varying by source and participant.

CDR1 and CDR2 are read off the germline V gene as SGDLS and YYNGEE. Trimming leaves V shorter by 0 bases and J shorter by 4 bases, with the junction holding 5 bases beyond the gene matches. The CDR3, cysteine through phenylalanine, is 15 amino acids long. This entry keeps only the CDR3 DNA: 45 bases, framed from base 1. TCRbeta CDR3 regions were amplified from genomic DNA by means of the immunoSEQ Assay, a bias-controlled multiplex PCR. Per the original workflow: The number of nucleated cells in each sample was estimated from the amplification of reference gene primers within the assay. To quantify the absolute abundance of each unique TCRbeta CDR3 rearrangement, sequence reads were collapsed and filtered. For each sample, productive Simpson clonality was calculated as the square root of Simpson's diversity index across productive rearrangements. The table comes from immuneACCESS by way of TCRdb, which keeps in-frame sequences with V and J called. Part of the clones is missing from these tables; in studies checked, under half for an unresolved V gene and the rest for unknown reasons. V, J and clone size were drawn from that table, and D and trimming were deduced from the DNA. The sample contains 45,000 to 55,000 clones, 68% of them found a single time. 8.8% of the sample is held by the ten biggest clonotypes.

Of note for this clone: The target of this receptor is not known. The input lacks base qualities; no much larger clone sits a single base away.

Each collaborating institution followed its own protocols to collect whole blood in K2EDTA tubes. For TCRbeta analysis, collaborators shipped samples in one of three forms: frozen whole blood, isolated PBMCs, or DNA extracted from either of those sample types. Input material: peripheral blood. The receptor chain draws on TRBV9 and TRBJ2-7, with 9 bases aligning to TRBD1. The clonotype was recovered from a woman in her seventies with acute or convalescent COVID-19. CDR3 region: CASSVGDRELYEQYF. The DNA is as follows: TGTGCCAGCAGCGTAGGGGACAGGGAGCTTTACGAGCAGTACTTC. With the portions outside the CDR3 filled from the reference TRBV9 and TRBJ2-7 genes, the complete variable region becomes DSGVTQTPKHLITATGQRVTLRCSPRSGDLSVYWYQQSLDQGLQFLIQYYNGEERAKGNILERFSAQQFPDLHSELNLSSLELGDSALYFCASSVGDRELYEQYFGPGTRLTVT.